This T cell receptor beta chain is from a study of T cell responses to AZD1222 COVID-19 vaccine. Study-wide findings and caveats: Most donors were white British and more were female, and clonal diversity was possibly underestimated. The reported proportion of spike-specific TCRs targeting unmutated variant regions was nearly half.

Germline loops: CDR1 MNHEY, CDR2 SVGAGI. Deletions cut 5 bases from V and 6 bases from J, with 13 bases between. This CDR3 is built from 13 residues. Remarks on this clone: Its antigen is still unknown.

The method was immunoSEQ multiplex PCR; TCRdb's version includes in-frame clones alone and lacks a portion of them. The table has 140,000 to 150,000 clones, just over 90% seen once. This receptor was taken from an adult in good health. The rearrangement joins TRBV6-5 to TRBJ1-1; D ambiguous. The material was peripheral blood, obtained on day 0 of MenACWY control vaccination. CDR3 region: CASSLPGRPEAFF. CDR3 sequence (DNA): TGTGCCAGCAGTCTCCCGGGTCGGCCTGAAGCTTTCTTT.